This TCR beta chain was sequenced during a study of T cell clonality in common variable immunodeficiency. The CDR3 consists of 13 residues. Looked up from germline, CDR1 is ENHRY and CDR2 is SYGVKD. V lost 6 bases to trimming and J lost 8 bases, with 14 bases between them. This clone was seen repeatedly, ten times or more. The read ends 3 residues before the CDR3 terminus; that terminus is restored from the germline J gene. Method: immunoSEQ multiplex PCR; TCRdb's copy keeps in-frame clones and lacks some. The repertoire has 50,000 to 60,000 clones, none seen only once; the ten largest take roughly 0.84%.

This sequence joins TRBV10-3 and TRBJ2-1; tentatively, D is TRBD1 (5 bases). The sample taken for sequencing was peripheral blood mononuclear cells. This TCR was sampled from a person aged 18-70 years in good health. The sequenced CDR3 bases are TGTGCCATCAGGAATACAGGCTTCGATGAG. This codes for CAIRNTGFDE. The full CDR3 protein reads CAIRNTGFDEQFF.